The 4 T cell receptor beta chains below were found in one sample sequenced in a study of T cell responses to AZD1222 COVID-19 vaccine. The protocol was immunoSEQ multiplex PCR, while the TCRdb copy is restricted to in-frame clones and leaves out a portion. Found here are roughly 180,000 clones, 92% of them singletons; the top ten hold 1.3%. The sequencing used peripheral blood, collected 28 days after the second AZD1222 dose. The receptors were gathered from an adult who received the AZD1222 COVID-19 vaccine.

The chain joins TRBV7-9 to TRBJ1-1; no clear D gene. This CDR3 has 15 residues. The germline V and J ends were trimmed by 1 base and 2 bases, with 11 bases remaining between them. Germline CDR1 reads SEHNR; CDR2 reads FQNEAQ (reference sequence). CDR3 loop: CASSLELGPNTEAFF. The CDR3 region has the DNA TGTGCCAGCAGCTTAGAGCTGGGCCCCAACACTGAAGCTTTCTTT.

This chain links TRBV20-1 with TRBJ1-2; D not resolved. The CDR3 is made up of 11 amino acids. CDR1 DFQATT and CDR2 SNEGSKA come from the germline V gene (reference sequence). V lost 8 bases to trimming and J lost 7 bases, with 14 bases between them. The CDR3 protein is CSSTRRPGYTF. CDR3 DNA sequence: TGCAGTTCTACCCGGAGACCTGGCTACACCTTC.

The V call is TRBV5-8, the J call TRBJ1-2, with D tentatively TRBD1 (6 bases). The CDR3 has 12 residues. V lost 8 bases to trimming and J lost 12 bases, with 20 bases between them. Germline values: CDR1 SGHTS, CDR2 YDEGEE. For the CDR3, the DNA is TGTGCCAGGGGGTTTACAGGGCTTGCGGACACCTTC. This encodes CARGFTGLADTF.

The rearrangement uses TRBV28 and TRBJ2-1; 12 bases match TRBD2. Trimming removed 5 bases from V and 7 bases from J; junction bases left unmatched: 6. There are 15 residues in the CDR3. Per germline, CDR1 MDHEN and CDR2 SYDVKM. The CDR3 DNA follows: TGTGCCAGCAGTCCCCTCGGACTAGCGGGGAATGAGCAGTTCTTC. It yields the protein CASSPLGLAGNEQFF. The entire variable domain, with the rest obtained from reference TRBV28 and TRBJ2-1, is as follows: DVKVTQSSRYLVKRTGEKVFLECVQDMDHENMFWYRQDPGLGLRLIYFSYDVKMKEKGDIPEGYSVSREKKERFSLILESASTNQTSMYLCASSPLGLAGNEQFFGPGTRLTVL.